In its sample, the clone carrying this T cell receptor beta chain was seen once. Its antigen is still unknown. The sample belongs to a study of cytomegalovirus exposure and HLA in healthy donors. At the level of the study: The use of the same platform for the roughly 120 validation repertoires and the roughly 680 first-cohort repertoires was reported by a later analysis.

Trimming cost V 6 bases and J 7 bases, with 11 bases left between them. Looked up from germline, CDR1 is SQVTM and CDR2 is ANQGSEA. The CDR3 is made up of 11 amino acids. Repertoires were generated with immunoSEQ multiplex PCR, while TCRdb's copy carries only in-frame clones and drops some. Seen here are 150,000 to 200,000 clones, approximately 90% observed once, and the top ten hold around 3%. The study, taken as a whole, reports: The dataset shows that most TCR sequences were rare, while some public TCRs occurred in many donors. Investigators reported approximately 170 TCR beta chains as tied to cytomegalovirus. The tendency of first-cohort TCR clusters to co-occur in the 120 or so validation repertoires was identified by a subsequent analysis.

Sequences were obtained from PBMCs. The sequence was obtained from a man aged 18 to 30 in good health and CMV-seronegative. The chain joins TRBV29-1 to TRBJ2-3, with D unclear. This CDR3 reads CSVRHVYTQYF. CDR3 bases: TGCAGCGTGAGACACGTATATACGCAGTATTTT.